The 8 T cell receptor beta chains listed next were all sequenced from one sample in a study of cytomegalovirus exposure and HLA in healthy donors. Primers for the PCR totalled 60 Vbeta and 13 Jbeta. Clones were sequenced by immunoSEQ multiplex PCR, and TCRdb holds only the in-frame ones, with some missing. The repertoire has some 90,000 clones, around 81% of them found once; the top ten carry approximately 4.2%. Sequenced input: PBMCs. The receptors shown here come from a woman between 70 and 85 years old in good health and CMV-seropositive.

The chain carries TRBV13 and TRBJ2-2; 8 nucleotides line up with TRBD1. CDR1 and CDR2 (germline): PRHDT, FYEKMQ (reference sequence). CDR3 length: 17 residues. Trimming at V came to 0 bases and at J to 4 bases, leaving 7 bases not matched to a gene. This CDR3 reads CASSLGSGTGITGELFF. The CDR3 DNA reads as TGTGCCAGCAGCTTAGGATCCGGGACAGGAATCACCGGGGAGCTGTTTTTT.

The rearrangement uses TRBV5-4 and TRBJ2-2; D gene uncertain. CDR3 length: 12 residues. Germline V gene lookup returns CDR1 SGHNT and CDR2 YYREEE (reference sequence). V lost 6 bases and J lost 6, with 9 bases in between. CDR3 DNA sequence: TGTGCCAGCACTTCCGAGGCCGGGGAGCTGTTTTTT. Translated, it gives CASTSEAGELFF.

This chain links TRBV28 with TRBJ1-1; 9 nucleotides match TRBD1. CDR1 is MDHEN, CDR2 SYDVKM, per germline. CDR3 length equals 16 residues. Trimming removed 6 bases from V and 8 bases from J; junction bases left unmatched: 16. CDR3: CASSPGGQGIAIEAFF. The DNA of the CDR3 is TGTGCCAGCAGCCCGGGGGGACAGGGAATCGCGATCGAAGCTTTCTTT.

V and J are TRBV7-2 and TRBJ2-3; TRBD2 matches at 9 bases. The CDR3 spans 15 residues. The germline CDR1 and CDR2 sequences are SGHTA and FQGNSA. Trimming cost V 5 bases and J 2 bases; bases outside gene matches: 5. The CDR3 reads CASSLSGGLTDTQYF. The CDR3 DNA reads TGTGCCAGCAGCCTAAGCGGGGGGCTCACAGATACGCAGTATTTT. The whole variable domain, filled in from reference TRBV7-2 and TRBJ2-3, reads GAGVSQSPSNKVTEKGKDVELRCDPISGHTALYWYRQSLGQGLEFLIYFQGNSAPDKSGLPSDRFSAERTGGSVSTLTIQRTQQEDSAVYLCASSLSGGLTDTQYFGPGTRLTVL.

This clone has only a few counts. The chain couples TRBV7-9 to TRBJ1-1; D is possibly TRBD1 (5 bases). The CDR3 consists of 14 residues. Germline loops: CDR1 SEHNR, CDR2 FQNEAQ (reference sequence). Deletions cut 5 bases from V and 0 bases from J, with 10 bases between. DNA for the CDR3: TGTGCCAGCAGCACAATGGGGCTGAACACTGAAGCTTTCTTT. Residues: CASSTMGLNTEAFF.

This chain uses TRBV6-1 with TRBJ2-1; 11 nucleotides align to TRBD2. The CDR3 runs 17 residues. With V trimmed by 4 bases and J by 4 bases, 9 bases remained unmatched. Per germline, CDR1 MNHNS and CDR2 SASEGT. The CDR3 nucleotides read TGTGCCAGCAGTGGCCGAGGTAGCGGGAGGGTGTACAATGAGCAGTTCTTC. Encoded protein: CASSGRGSGRVYNEQFF.

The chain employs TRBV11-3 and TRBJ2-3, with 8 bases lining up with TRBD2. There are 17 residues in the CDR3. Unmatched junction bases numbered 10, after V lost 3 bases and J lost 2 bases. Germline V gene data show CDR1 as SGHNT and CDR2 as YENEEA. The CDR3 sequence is CASSFTTSGFSTDTQYF. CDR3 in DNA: TGTGCCAGCAGCTTTACAACTAGCGGTTTTTCCACAGATACGCAGTATTTT.

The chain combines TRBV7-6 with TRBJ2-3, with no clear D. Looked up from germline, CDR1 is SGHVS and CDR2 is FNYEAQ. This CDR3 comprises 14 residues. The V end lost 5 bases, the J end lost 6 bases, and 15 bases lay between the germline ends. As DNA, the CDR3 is TGTGCCAGCAGCGACGGGTCCCGTTCCGATACGCAGTATTTT. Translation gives CASSDGSRSDTQYF. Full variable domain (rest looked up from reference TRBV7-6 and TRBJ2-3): GAGVSQSPRYKVTKRGQDVALRCDPISGHVSLYWYRQALGQGPEFLTYFNYEAQQDKSGLPNDRFSAERPEGSISTLTIQRTEQRDSAMYRCASSDGSRSDTQYFGPGTRLTVL.